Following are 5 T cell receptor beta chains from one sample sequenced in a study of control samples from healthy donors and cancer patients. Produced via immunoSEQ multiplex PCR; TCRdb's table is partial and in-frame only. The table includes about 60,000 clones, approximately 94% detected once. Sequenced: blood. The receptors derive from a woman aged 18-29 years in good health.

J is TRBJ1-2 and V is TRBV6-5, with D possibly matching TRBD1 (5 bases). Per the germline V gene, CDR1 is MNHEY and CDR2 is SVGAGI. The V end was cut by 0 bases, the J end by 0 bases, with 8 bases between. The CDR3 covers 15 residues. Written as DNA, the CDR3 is TGTGCCAGCAGTTACTCGTCCAGGGCTAACTATGGCTACACCTTC. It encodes CASSYSSRANYGYTF.

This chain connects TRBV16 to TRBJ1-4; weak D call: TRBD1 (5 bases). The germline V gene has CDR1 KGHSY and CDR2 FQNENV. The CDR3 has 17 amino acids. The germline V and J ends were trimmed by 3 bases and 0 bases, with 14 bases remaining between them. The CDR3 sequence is CASSHNPVGATNEKLFF. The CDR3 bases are TGTGCCAGCAGCCATAACCCCGTAGGGGCAACTAATGAAAAACTGTTTTTT.

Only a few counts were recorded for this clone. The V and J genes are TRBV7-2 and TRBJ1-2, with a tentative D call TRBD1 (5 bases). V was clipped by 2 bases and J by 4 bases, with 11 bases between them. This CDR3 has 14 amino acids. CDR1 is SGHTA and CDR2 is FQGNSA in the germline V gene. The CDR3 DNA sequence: TGTGCCAGCAGCTTATGGGGCGGGGTCTATGGCTACACCTTC. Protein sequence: CASSLWGGVYGYTF.

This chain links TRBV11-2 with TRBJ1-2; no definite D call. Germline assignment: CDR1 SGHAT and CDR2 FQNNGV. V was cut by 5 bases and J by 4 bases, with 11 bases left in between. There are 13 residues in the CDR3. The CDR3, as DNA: TGTGCCAGCAGCCTCACAGACCTCTATGGCTACACCTTC. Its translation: CASSLTDLYGYTF.

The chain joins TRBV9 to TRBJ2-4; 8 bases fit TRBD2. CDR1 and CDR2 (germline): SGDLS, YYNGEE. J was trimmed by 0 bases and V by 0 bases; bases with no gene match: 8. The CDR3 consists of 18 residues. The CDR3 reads CASSVGAGGPLAKNIQYF. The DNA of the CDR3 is TGTGCCAGCAGCGTAGGCGCGGGGGGACCCCTAGCCAAAAACATTCAGTACTTC.